This TCR beta chain was sequenced for a study of shared clonotypes between healthy human individuals. Germline CDR1 SGHRS, CDR2 YFSETQ. This CDR3 spans 14 amino acids. V was clipped by 7 bases and J by 3 bases; unmatched bases: 7. It was CD45RO-negative cells, positively selected for CCR7, that made up naive CD8 cells, with terminally differentiated effector memory CD45RA+ cells excluded. Overall study findings and caveats: Naive subsets, compared against memory subsets, generally had larger estimated richness values. Sequencing of the sorted subsets was shown by rarefaction to be incomplete despite large depth. When naive CD4 clonotypes were compared across a few donors, about 4.8% were shared. Measured sharing among donors was expected to vary with sequencing depth.

The method was immunoSEQ multiplex PCR; TCRdb's version includes in-frame clones alone and lacks a portion of them. The data hold 550,000 to 750,000 clones, with roughly 95% observed a single time. For this clone: Its antigen is undetermined.

The clonotype originates from a woman aged 25 to 39 in good health. The source material was naive CD8+ T cells sorted from blood. The chain employs TRBV5-1 and TRBJ2-7; TRBD1 matches at 10 bases. CDR3 sequence reads: CASSFRTGGYEQYF. The CDR3, as DNA: TGCGCCAGCTCCTTTAGGACAGGGGGCTACGAGCAGTACTTC.